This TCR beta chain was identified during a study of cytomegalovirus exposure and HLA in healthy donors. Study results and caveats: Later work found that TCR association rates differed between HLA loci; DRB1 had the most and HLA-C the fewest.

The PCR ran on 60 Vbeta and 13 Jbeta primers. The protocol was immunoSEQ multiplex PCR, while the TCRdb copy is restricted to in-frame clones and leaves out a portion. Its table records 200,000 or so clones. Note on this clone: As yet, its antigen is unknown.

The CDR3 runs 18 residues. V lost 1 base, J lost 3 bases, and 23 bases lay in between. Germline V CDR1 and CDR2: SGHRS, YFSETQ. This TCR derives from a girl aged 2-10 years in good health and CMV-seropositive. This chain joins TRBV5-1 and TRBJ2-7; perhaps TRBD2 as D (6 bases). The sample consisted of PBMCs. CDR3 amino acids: CASSLLPGTPKSYYEQYF. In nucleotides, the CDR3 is TGCGCCAGCAGCTTGTTACCCGGGACTCCGAAATCTTACTACGAGCAGTACTTC.